One sample yielded the 32 T cell receptor beta chains listed below, sequenced in a study of T cell responses to AZD1222 COVID-19 vaccine. Only in-frame clones appear in the TCRdb table, and some are missing; sequencing was by immunoSEQ multiplex PCR. The sample records about 120,000 clones, approximately 91% being singletons. The sequencing used peripheral blood, collected 28 days after the second AZD1222 dose. Source of these receptors: an adult who received the AZD1222 COVID-19 vaccine.

The gene calls are TRBV7-3 and TRBJ2-1; 9 bases agree with TRBD2. This CDR3 has 16 amino acids. V shed 4 bases, J shed 7 bases, and the junction held 11 bases outside the gene matches. Germline values: CDR1 SGHTA, CDR2 FQGTGA. Written as DNA, the CDR3 is TGTGCCAGCAGCTCCTTAGCGGGAGTTTTTTCGAATGAGCAGTTCTTC. It specifies CASSSLAGVFSNEQFF.

The rearrangement links TRBV6-5 to TRBJ2-7; 7 bases map to TRBD2. The CDR3 runs 14 residues. Germline V gene sequence: CDR1 MNHEY, CDR2 SVGAGI. Losses at the gene ends were 2 bases for V and 3 bases for J; bases not matched to a gene: 4. The CDR3 protein is CASSYAGDGYEQYF. For the CDR3, the DNA is TGTGCCAGCAGTTACGCGGGGGACGGCTACGAGCAGTACTTC.

The chain joins TRBV27 to TRBJ1-3; no definite D call. The germline gives CDR1 MNHEY, CDR2 SMNVEV (reference sequence). Trimming took off 2 bases at V and 0 bases at J, with 8 bases between the two ends. This CDR3 region has 15 residues. In nucleotides, the CDR3 is TGTGCCAGCAGTTTAGGGCGGTTCTCTGGAAACACCATATATTTT. This translates into CASSLGRFSGNTIYF.

The chain uses TRBV5-1 and TRBJ1-2; TRBD1 aligns across 10 bases. The CDR3 totals 13 residues. Germline CDR1 reads SGHRS; CDR2 reads YFSETQ. Losses at the gene ends were 3 bases for V and 8 bases for J; bases not matched to a gene: 4. This CDR3 reads CASSSGTGEGYTF. Written as DNA, the CDR3 is TGCGCCAGCAGCTCGGGGACAGGGGAAGGCTACACCTTC.

This clone has just one count. This chain links TRBV5-6 with TRBJ2-7; a weak D match, TRBD2 (6 bases). The length of the CDR3 is 14 residues. Trimming left V 0 bases short and J 3 bases short, with 10 bases between. Germline V CDR1 and CDR2: SGHDT, YYEEEE. The CDR3 sequence: CASSLAGRNYEQYF. The CDR3 coding sequence is TGTGCCAGCAGCTTGGCAGGGAGGAACTACGAGCAGTACTTC.

For the CDR3, the DNA is TGTGCCAGCAGTGAAGCGGGGACTAGCGGGAGGGATACGCAGTATTTT. Protein sequence: CASSEAGTSGRDTQYF. This chain uses TRBV6-1 with TRBJ2-3, with TRBD2 matching over 15 bases. The germline V gene encodes CDR1 MNHNS and CDR2 SASEGT. The CDR3 consists of 16 residues. After removal of 0 bases from V and 6 bases from J, the junction contained 1 base not matched to a gene.

V gene TRBV12-3 or TRBV12-4 combines with J gene TRBJ1-5, with D hard to call. Trimming removed 3 bases from V and 0 bases from J, with 3 bases in between. The CDR3 consists of 13 residues. The CDR3 sequence is CASSLRSNQPQHF. Written as DNA, the CDR3 is TGTGCCAGCAGTTTGCGTAGCAATCAGCCCCAGCATTTT.

The rearrangement uses TRBV4-2 and TRBJ2-4; D uncertain. The germline V gene encodes CDR1 LGHNA and CDR2 YNFKEQ. The CDR3 consists of 16 residues. V was trimmed by 1 base and J by 0 bases, leaving 10 bases between them. CDR3 residues: CASSQASRLAKNIQYF. The CDR3 coding sequence is TGTGCCAGCAGCCAAGCGTCCAGACTAGCCAAAAACATTCAGTACTTC.

The rearrangement joins TRBV5-1 to TRBJ1-1, with 9 nucleotides matching TRBD1. The V gene end was trimmed by 5 bases and the J gene end by 8 bases; junction bases not matched to a gene: 10. Germline V gene data show CDR1 as SGHRS and CDR2 as YFSETQ. The length of the CDR3 is 14 residues. The CDR3 bases are TGCGCCAGCAGGCAACAGGGGGCTTTGACGGAAGCTTTCTTT. The encoded protein is CASRQQGALTEAFF.

This chain uses TRBV6-5 with TRBJ1-2; a possible D gene is TRBD1 (6 bases). The CDR3 consists of 11 residues. The germline V gene encodes CDR1 MNHEY and CDR2 SVGAGI. Between the trimmed V and J ends, which lost 10 bases and 4 bases, there was a span of 10 bases. DNA for the CDR3: TGTGCCACCACCAGGGGCTATGGCTACACCTTC. It encodes CATTRGYGYTF.

This chain uses TRBV3-1 (or the pseudogene TRBV3-2) with TRBJ2-2; D not certain. The germline V gene encodes CDR1 LGHDT and CDR2 YNNKEL (reference sequence). The CDR3 length is 16 residues. V was clipped by 3 bases and J by 1 base, with 12 bases between them. The CDR3 loop reads CASSHPLAGNTGELFF. The CDR3 coding sequence is TGTGCCAGCAGCCACCCTCTGGCAGGGAACACCGGGGAGCTGTTTTTT.

The J gene is TRBJ1-4, the V gene TRBV7-2; a weak D match, TRBD1 (5 bases). Germline CDR1 reads SGHTA; CDR2 reads FQGNSA. The V and J ends lost 3 bases and 8 bases respectively, with 13 bases between them. The CDR3 spans 14 residues. CDR3 sequence reads: CASSFGLGVEKLFF. CDR3 DNA: TGTGCCAGCAGCTTCGGCCTAGGGGTGGAAAAACTGTTTTTT.

The chain couples TRBV6-1 to TRBJ1-6; D gene ambiguous. The germline V and J ends were trimmed by 3 bases and 3 bases, with 12 bases remaining between them. The CDR3 contains 16 residues. Germline CDR1 is MNHNS and CDR2 is SASEGT. CDR3 coding DNA: TGTGCCAGCAGTGAGCTTCACCGGTACTATAATTCACCCCTCCACTTT. Translated: CASSELHRYYNSPLHF.

DNA of the CDR3: TGTGCCATCAGTGACGGGACAGGGCATGGAAAACTGTTTTTT. It is translated as CAISDGTGHGKLFF. V is TRBV10-3 and J is TRBJ1-4, with 9 bases that match TRBD1. Losses at the gene ends were 3 bases for V and 10 bases for J; bases not matched to a gene: 6. The CDR3 is 14 amino acids. Per germline, CDR1 ENHRY and CDR2 SYGVKD.

The gene calls are TRBV3-1 (or the pseudogene TRBV3-2) and TRBJ2-1; D is unclear. The germline CDR1 and CDR2 sequences are LGHDT and YNNKEL (reference sequence). The length of the CDR3 is 18 residues. The ends were cut back, 7 bases at V and 5 bases at J, with 27 bases in the middle. The CDR3 is CASTPRSSGLASHNEQFF. CDR3 DNA: TGTGCCAGCACCCCACGGAGTTCTGGCTTGGCATCCCACAATGAGCAGTTCTTC.

The gene calls are TRBV7-9 and TRBJ1-4, with 10 bases aligning to TRBD1. CDR3 length: 14 residues. Per the germline V gene, CDR1 is SEHNR and CDR2 is FQNEAQ (reference sequence). Losses at the gene ends were 5 bases for V and 4 bases for J; bases not matched to a gene: 1. The CDR3 is CASSRDRGNEKLFF. CDR3 nucleotides: TGTGCCAGCAGCCGGGACAGGGGTAATGAAAAACTGTTTTTT.

The V gene is TRBV19, the J gene TRBJ1-2; TRBD1 matches 7 bases. With 5 bases clipped from V and 4 bases from J, the junction kept 1 base outside the gene matches. CDR1 and CDR2 from the germline V gene are LNHDA and SQIVND (reference sequence). The CDR3 loop spans 12 amino acids. The CDR3 loop is CASSSGGYGYTF. CDR3 DNA: TGTGCCAGTAGTTCAGGGGGCTATGGCTACACCTTC.

The chain links TRBV5-6 to TRBJ2-7; 8 bases line up with TRBD2. J gave up 5 bases and V 4 bases, and 11 bases lay outside the gene matches. Per the germline V gene, CDR1 is SGHDT and CDR2 is YYEEEE. The CDR3 loop spans 15 amino acids. CDR3 residues: CASSPSSGSKDEQYF. The CDR3 nucleotides read TGTGCCAGCAGCCCGTCCAGCGGGAGCAAGGACGAGCAGTACTTC.

The V call is TRBV7-9, the J call TRBJ2-7; D is unclear. Germline V lookup: CDR1 SEHNR, CDR2 FQNEAQ (reference sequence). The ends were cut back, 1 base at V and 4 bases at J, with 11 bases in the middle. This CDR3 contains 14 residues. CDR3 amino acids: CASSLVVPQYEQYF. The CDR3, as DNA: TGTGCCAGCAGCTTAGTGGTTCCCCAGTACGAGCAGTACTTC.

CDR3 coding DNA: TGTGCCACCGTAGGAGGGGGCAGGACTGAAGCTTTCTTT. It specifies CATVGGGRTEAFF. The chain has TRBV6-5 and TRBJ1-1; 7 nucleotides match TRBD1. The CDR3 spans 13 residues. Germline CDR1 reads MNHEY; CDR2 reads SVGAGI. J was trimmed by 5 bases and V by 10 bases; bases with no gene match: 10.

The V and J genes are TRBV11-2 and TRBJ1-1, with 7 bases identical to TRBD1. From germline, CDR1 is SGHAT and CDR2 FQNNGV. The CDR3 runs 16 residues. The trim removed 5 bases at V and 3 bases at J, leaving 12 bases unmatched. The CDR3, as DNA: TGTGCCAGCAGCCGCCTAGGAGGGGGCTTGGACACTGAAGCTTTCTTT. This gives the protein CASSRLGGGLDTEAFF. The whole variable domain, remainder taken from reference TRBV11-2 and TRBJ1-1, is EAGVAQSPRYKIIEKRQSVAFWCNPISGHATLYWYQQILGQGPKLLIQFQNNGVVDDSQLPKDRFSAERLKGVDSTLKIQPAKLEDSAVYLCASSRLGGGLDTEAFFGQGTRLTVV.

The chain carries TRBV7-9 and TRBJ2-7; TRBD2 aligns across 14 bases. Germline loops: CDR1 SEHNR, CDR2 FQNEAQ (reference sequence). The CDR3 has 19 amino acids. Trimming at V came to 4 bases and at J to 2 bases, leaving 13 bases not matched to a gene. The CDR3 DNA sequence: TGTGCCAGCAGCTCCGTTGGGACTAGCGGGAGTCTTAGACCCTACGAGCAGTACTTC. Translation gives CASSSVGTSGSLRPYEQYF.

The CDR3 DNA sequence: TGTGCCAGCGGGGACAGGAACTATGGCTACACCTTC. It is translated as CASGDRNYGYTF. V and J are TRBV2 and TRBJ1-2; 8 nucleotides line up with TRBD1. The ends lost 8 bases at V and 2 bases at J; junction bases unmatched: 1. CDR1 is SNHLY, CDR2 FYNNEI, per germline. There are 12 residues in the CDR3.

V is TRBV18 and J is TRBJ2-1; TRBD2 is a possible D gene (6 bases). The V gene lost 6 bases and the J gene lost 10 bases, with 22 bases spanning the gap. The CDR3 sequence is 15 residues long. Germline V gene data show CDR1 as KGHSH and CDR2 as LQKENI. CDR3 loop: CASSRGRSVFEEQFF. The CDR3 region has the DNA TGTGCCAGCTCGCGGGGACGGTCGGTTTTCGAGGAGCAGTTCTTC.

The chain has TRBV19 and TRBJ1-4, with D tentatively TRBD1 (5 bases). The CDR3 covers 18 residues. V was clipped by 3 bases and J by 3 bases, with 20 bases between them. Germline CDR1 reads LNHDA; CDR2 reads SQIVND (reference sequence). The CDR3 sequence: CASSMSLGVAGPNEKLFF. For the CDR3, the DNA is TGTGCCAGTAGTATGAGTTTAGGGGTCGCGGGGCCTAATGAAAAACTGTTTTTT. Complete variable domain (other parts from reference TRBV19 and TRBJ1-4): DGGITQSPKYLFRKEGQNVTLSCEQNLNHDAMYWYRQDPGQGLRLIYYSQIVNDFQKGDIAEGYSVSREKKESFPLTVTSAQKNPTAFYLCASSMSLGVAGPNEKLFFGSGTQLSVL.

V usage is TRBV28 and J usage is TRBJ1-2, with unresolved D. The germline V gene encodes CDR1 MDHEN and CDR2 SYDVKM. This CDR3 is built from 13 residues. Trimming shortened V by 1 base and J by 4 bases, and 7 bases separated the two germline ends. The chain's CDR3 is CASSLSRAYGYTF. The CDR3 coding sequence is TGTGCCAGCAGTTTATCTCGAGCCTATGGCTACACCTTC.

V usage is TRBV7-6 and J usage is TRBJ2-7; unclear D gene. V was shortened by 0 bases and J by 2 bases, with 11 bases between the two germline ends. Per the germline V gene, CDR1 is SGHVS and CDR2 is FNYEAQ. This CDR3 region has 15 residues. CDR3: CASSLAPGSTYEQYF. DNA for the CDR3: TGTGCCAGCAGCTTAGCGCCGGGCAGTACCTACGAGCAGTACTTC. The variable domain in full, completed from reference TRBV7-6 and TRBJ2-7, reads GAGVSQSPRYKVTKRGQDVALRCDPISGHVSLYWYRQALGQGPEFLTYFNYEAQQDKSGLPNDRFSAERPEGSISTLTIQRTEQRDSAMYRCASSLAPGSTYEQYFGPGTRLTVT.

This clone was picked up a small number of times. This sequence joins TRBV5-4 and TRBJ1-2; D remains unclear. V lost 1 base and J 3 bases, leaving 7 bases between the germline ends. The CDR3 consists of 13 residues. Germline V CDR1 and CDR2: SGHNT, YYREEE (reference sequence). The CDR3 protein is CASSLNNDYGYTF. CDR3 nucleotide sequence: TGTGCCAGCAGCTTGAATAATGACTATGGCTACACCTTC.

The chain recombines TRBV19 with TRBJ2-1; 10 nucleotides align to TRBD2. V shed 3 bases and J 8 bases; nucleotides not matched to a gene: 10. The CDR3 is made up of 16 amino acids. Germline V gene lookup returns CDR1 LNHDA and CDR2 SQIVND (reference sequence). The CDR3 protein is CASSIIPSGSGYEQFF. The DNA for the CDR3 is TGTGCCAGTAGTATCATTCCTAGCGGGAGTGGGTATGAGCAGTTCTTC.

This chain's CDR3 is CASSYRGHGYTF. The CDR3 DNA reads as TGTGCCAGCAGTTACCGCGGTCATGGCTACACCTTC. J is TRBJ1-2 and V is TRBV6-5; D gene uncertain. The CDR3 spans 12 residues. Per the germline V gene, CDR1 is MNHEY and CDR2 is SVGAGI. V was shortened by 2 bases and J by 6 bases, with 7 bases between the two germline ends.

This chain uses TRBV5-1 with TRBJ1-5; D gene ambiguous. The CDR3 is made up of 13 amino acids. CDR1 and CDR2 (germline): SGHRS, YFSETQ. V was clipped by 0 bases and J by 6 bases, with 7 bases between them. The CDR3 reads CASSLEGGQPQHF. Here the CDR3 DNA reads TGCGCCAGCAGCTTGGAGGGCGGTCAGCCCCAGCATTTT.

V is TRBV18 and J is TRBJ2-7; 7 bases line up with TRBD1. With 3 bases clipped from V and 2 bases from J, the junction kept 10 bases outside the gene matches. The CDR3 has 16 residues. Germline CDR1 and CDR2: KGHSH and LQKENI. The CDR3: CASSPRGQRGPYEQYF. The DNA of the CDR3 is TGTGCCAGCTCACCGAGGGGACAGAGAGGACCCTACGAGCAGTACTTC.